The 8 T cell receptor beta chains in this list originate from one sample, sequenced in a study of blood T cell repertoires in COVID-19. Repertoires were generated with immunoSEQ multiplex PCR, while TCRdb's copy carries only in-frame clones and drops some. The profile shows about 190,000 clones, more than 70% of them singletons. The sequencing input was peripheral blood. The receptors shown here come from a human donor in a cohort sampled during active COVID-19.

This chain connects TRBV5-1 to TRBJ2-3; D ambiguous. In germline, CDR1 is SGHRS, CDR2 YFSETQ. CDR3 length equals 12 residues. V was cut by 3 bases and J by 2 bases, with 4 bases left in between. CDR3 sequence (DNA): TGCGCCAGCAGCTACACCACAGATACGCAGTATTTT. It codes for CASSYTTDTQYF.

V and J are TRBV19 and TRBJ1-5; 7 bases are a match to TRBD1. CDR1 LNHDA and CDR2 SQIVND come from the germline V gene (reference sequence). CDR3 length: 14 amino acids. V shed 6 bases, J shed 5 bases, and the junction held 7 bases outside the gene matches. CDR3 sequence reads: CASRRQGGDQPQHF. The CDR3, as DNA: TGTGCCAGTAGGCGACAGGGCGGGGATCAGCCCCAGCATTTT.

The chain couples TRBV6-2 or TRBV6-3 to TRBJ2-7; D not resolved. The V end lost 0 bases, the J end lost 2 bases, and 17 bases lay between the germline ends. CDR1 and CDR2 from the germline V gene are MNHEY and SVGEGT. The CDR3 extends over 17 amino acids. As DNA, the CDR3 is TGTGCCAGCAGTTACTCCGCGGATGGAGAACTTACCTACGAGCAGTACTTC. It specifies CASSYSADGELTYEQYF.

The V gene is TRBV15, the J gene TRBJ1-2; a weak D match, TRBD1 (6 bases). Germline-derived CDR1 and CDR2 are LNHNV and YYDKDF (reference sequence). The V end lost 0 bases, the J end lost 5 bases, and 13 bases lay between the germline ends. The CDR3 extends over 15 amino acids. The chain's CDR3 is CATSRDRPGVYGYTF. In DNA form, the CDR3 reads TGTGCCACCAGCAGAGATCGGCCAGGGGTGTATGGCTACACCTTC.

The J gene is TRBJ1-2, the V gene TRBV6-5; D is uncertain. V was pared by 0 bases and J by 2 bases, with 13 bases between. CDR1 is MNHEY and CDR2 is SVGAGI in the germline V gene. There are 16 residues in the CDR3. CDR3 region: CASSYSWEERNYGYTF. The CDR3 DNA reads TGTGCCAGCAGTTACTCGTGGGAGGAACGAAACTATGGCTACACCTTC.

The V gene is TRBV3-1 (or the pseudogene TRBV3-2), the J gene TRBJ2-7, with 9 bases identical to TRBD1. Germline V gene lookup returns CDR1 LGHDT and CDR2 YNNKEL (reference sequence). V shed 4 bases and J 0 bases; nucleotides not matched to a gene: 4. The CDR3 covers 15 residues. CDR3 sequence: CASSPWTGDSYEQYF. CDR3 nucleotide sequence: TGTGCCAGCAGCCCTTGGACAGGGGACTCCTACGAGCAGTACTTC.

J is TRBJ2-1 and V is TRBV5-1, with 8 bases aligning to TRBD1. V dropped 4 bases and J dropped 2; count of bases not matched to a gene: 5. Germline-derived CDR1 and CDR2 are SGHRS and YFSETQ. CDR3 length: 15 amino acids. The CDR3 DNA follows: TGCGCCAGCAGCCCGGGGACAGGTACCTACAATGAGCAGTTCTTC. This translates into CASSPGTGTYNEQFF.

This clone was observed a single time. Different DNA sequences within this sample yield the same CDR3. The genes are TRBV11-2 and TRBJ1-2, with D hard to call. Germline CDR1 reads SGHAT; CDR2 reads FQNNGV. CDR3 size: 13 residues. Trimming took 2 bases from V and 0 from J, leaving 4 bases between them. Written as DNA, the CDR3 is TGTGCCAGCAGCTTATACTCTAACTATGGCTACACCTTC. Protein product: CASSLYSNYGYTF.